These T cell receptor beta chains were read from a single sample in a study of blood T cells in healthy people across ages. Each CDR3 protein gets one entry after TCRdb re-called the 5' RACE reads with MiXCR. There are approximately 1,100,000 distinct CDR3 sequences in the sample; under 45% occur only once, and approximately 20% lies in the top ten. Sequenced: blood. Receptor source: an older woman in good health. CDR3s include the opening cysteine and the closing phenylalanine or tryptophan. A D gene is named only where the DNA matches it firmly. Clone size, where shown, is once, few, many, or a class for clones that have expanded.

d_call,v_call,clone_size,j_call,cdr3_aa,cdr3_nt
TRBD2,TRBV4-2,once,TRBJ2-5,CASSQDMGPAGAQYF,TGTGCCAGCAGCCAAGATATGGGGCCGGCGGGGGCCCAGTACTTC
NA,TRBV20-1,NA,TRBJ2-1,CSARWTQGTQQFF,TGCAGTGCTAGATGGACCCAGGGGACACAGCAGTTCTTC
TRBD2,TRBV6-1,NA,TRBJ2-1,CASSEGAAGTYNEQFF,TGTGCCAGCAGTGAAGGAGCAGCGGGAACCTACAATGAGCAGTTCTTC
TRBD2,TRBV4-1,few,TRBJ2-3,CASSQEWASGSAQAGTDTQYF,TGCGCCAGCAGCCAAGAGTGGGCTAGCGGGTCTGCCCAAGCTGGCACAGATACGCAGTATTTT
NA,TRBV21-1,few,TRBJ2-1,CASSKGRGRAGDEQFF,TGTGCCAGCAGCAAAGGTCGCGGGAGGGCCGGGGATGAGCAGTTCTTC
TRBD2,TRBV7-9,NA,TRBJ2-4,CASSTDSGRFASIQYF,TGTGCCAGCAGCACGGATAGCGGGAGGTTCGCAAGCATTCAGTACTTC
NA,TRBV27,NA,TRBJ2-1,CASSLVLGDEQFF,TGTGCCAGCAGTTTAGTCCTCGGTGATGAGCAGTTCTTC
NA,TRBV5-1,few,TRBJ2-5,CASSWLGDGQETQYF,TGCGCCAGCAGCTGGCTTGGGGACGGCCAAGAGACCCAGTACTTC
TRBD1,TRBV5-1,once,TRBJ2-3,CASSLVQGGGTDTQYF,TGCGCCAGCAGCTTGGTACAGGGGGGCGGTACAGATACGCAGTATTTT
TRBD1,TRBV27,NA,TRBJ2-7,CASSSLRTGYEQYF,TGTGCCAGCAGTTCCCTCCGGACAGGATACGAGCAGTACTTC
NA,TRBV9,NA,TRBJ2-7,CASSPGTAYYEQYF,TGTGCCAGCAGCCCCGGGACTGCTTACTACGAGCAGTACTTC
NA,TRBV5-3,NA,TRBJ2-3,CARSGYPGRDVTDTQYF,TGTGCCAGAAGCGGTTACCCGGGCCGGGACGTCACAGATACGCAGTATTTT
NA,TRBV20-1,NA,TRBJ2-1,CSARRLADVNNEQFF,TGCAGTGCTCGACGGTTAGCTGACGTAAACAATGAGCAGTTCTTC
TRBD1,TRBV5-1,once,TRBJ1-1,CASSLVPQGGTEAFF,TGCGCCAGCAGCTTGGTCCCCCAGGGGGGAACTGAAGCTTTCTTT
NA,TRBV28,NA,TRBJ1-1,CASSPLSGGALNTEAFF,TGTGCCAGCAGTCCCCTTTCAGGAGGGGCCTTGAACACTGAAGCTTTCTTT
TRBD1,TRBV12-3/TRBV12-4,few,TRBJ2-5,CASSPGTGVQETQYF,TGTGCCAGCAGTCCCGGGACAGGAGTCCAAGAGACCCAGTACTTC
NA,TRBV4-2,NA,TRBJ1-5,CASSQEGHHSNQPQHF,TGTGCCAGCAGCCAAGAAGGACATCATAGCAATCAGCCCCAGCATTTT
TRBD1,TRBV5-1,NA,TRBJ2-7,CAGSLVTGGYEQYF,TGCGCCGGCAGCTTGGTCACAGGGGGCTACGAGCAGTACTTC
TRBD1,TRBV7-9,few,TRBJ2-7,CASSALDRGKYEQYF,TGTGCCAGCAGCGCCTTGGACAGGGGAAAATACGAGCAGTACTTC
NA,TRBV7-9,NA,TRBJ2-5,CASSPRGPSSYNEQYF,TGTGCCAGCAGCCCCCGGGGGCCCAGCAGCTACAATGAGCAGTACTTC
NA,TRBV27,few,TRBJ2-7,CASSLSRTGLYEQYF,TGTGCCAGCAGTTTATCCCGGACGGGACTTTACGAGCAGTACTTC
TRBD2,TRBV20-1,few,TRBJ2-7,CSAILAGGPHEQYF,TGCAGTGCCATTCTAGCGGGAGGGCCCCACGAGCAGTACTTC
NA,TRBV5-6,few,TRBJ1-2,CASSEDWINYGYTF,TGTGCCAGCAGCGAGGACTGGATAAACTATGGCTACACCTTC
NA,TRBV12-5,NA,TRBJ1-2,CASGLVLGAGNYGYTF,TGTGCTAGTGGTTTGGTACTTGGGGCCGGAAACTATGGCTACACCTTC
TRBD2,TRBV11-2,NA,TRBJ2-7,CASSPIRREGSYEQYF,TGTGCCAGCAGTCCCATCCGGCGGGAGGGGTCCTACGAGCAGTACTTC
NA,TRBV11-2,NA,TRBJ2-5,CASGLWGSQETQYF,TGTGCCAGCGGCCTATGGGGCAGCCAAGAGACCCAGTACTTC
NA,TRBV5-1,NA,TRBJ2-7,CASSLGQDLSYEQYF,TGCGCCAGCAGCTTGGGACAGGACCTCTCCTACGAGCAGTACTTC
TRBD2,TRBV6-5,NA,TRBJ2-3,CASTPLAGVTDTQYF,TGTGCCAGCACCCCACTAGCGGGGGTCACAGATACGCAGTATTTT
NA,TRBV7-9,NA,TRBJ2-7,CASSFSLGSSYNEQYF,TGTGCCAGCAGTTTCTCACTAGGGAGCTCCTACAATGAGCAGTACTTC
TRBD2,TRBV12-3/TRBV12-4,few,TRBJ2-1,CASRAGLASHNEQFF,TGTGCCAGCAGGGCGGGACTAGCGAGCCACAATGAGCAGTTCTTC
NA,TRBV27,NA,TRBJ2-7,CASSPPGHPYNREQYF,TGTGCCAGCAGTCCCCCGGGACACCCCTATAACAGGGAGCAGTACTTC
NA,TRBV6-1,few,TRBJ2-1,CASSVPRGADEQFF,TGTGCCAGCAGTGTCCCACGGGGAGCCGACGAGCAGTTCTTC
TRBD1,TRBV6-2/TRBV6-3,NA,TRBJ1-2,CAGRKDRGYGYTF,TGTGCCGGCAGAAAAGACAGGGGTTATGGCTACACCTTC
TRBD2,TRBV7-3,few,TRBJ2-1,CASSSTFSGSRSEQFF,TGTGCCAGCAGCTCAACCTTTAGCGGGAGTCGATCTGAGCAGTTCTTC
NA,TRBV6-1,NA,TRBJ2-7,CASRNVLSTASYEQYF,TGTGCCAGCAGGAATGTTCTGAGTACTGCCTCCTACGAGCAGTACTTC
TRBD2,TRBV20-1,many,TRBJ2-2,CSARETGGTGELFF,TGCAGTGCTAGAGAAACGGGAGGCACCGGGGAGCTGTTTTTT
NA,TRBV7-2,few,TRBJ2-5,CAIARQVQETQYF,TGTGCCATCGCTCGACAGGTCCAAGAGACCCAGTACTTC
TRBD2,TRBV7-9,NA,TRBJ2-1,CANSLGLAGRNRNEQFF,TGTGCCAACAGCTTAGGTCTAGCGGGCCGGAACCGCAATGAGCAGTTCTTC
TRBD2,TRBV7-2,few,TRBJ2-7,CASSLEPSGRPEQYF,TGTGCCAGCAGCTTAGAACCTAGCGGGAGACCCGAGCAGTACTTC
NA,TRBV29-1,few,TRBJ2-7,CSVEGGMGYEQYF,TGCAGCGTTGAGGGCGGGATGGGCTACGAGCAGTACTTC
NA,TRBV7-3,many,TRBJ2-3,CASSLSAGGTQYF,TGTGCCAGCAGCCTCTCGGCTGGAGGGACGCAGTATTTT
TRBD2,TRBV9,many,TRBJ2-5,CASSVGIGTRQQETQYF,TGTGCCAGCAGCGTAGGCATCGGGACTAGACAACAAGAGACCCAGTACTTC
TRBD1,TRBV28,NA,TRBJ1-2,CASSWGQGDYGYTF,TGTGCCAGCAGTTGGGGACAGGGGGACTATGGCTACACCTTC
TRBD1,TRBV20-1,few,TRBJ2-5,CSAPFSGTGAETQYF,TGCAGTGCCCCCTTCTCGGGGACAGGGGCAGAGACCCAGTACTTC
NA,TRBV12-3/TRBV12-4,NA,TRBJ2-2,CASSLDSRAGELFF,TGTGCCAGCAGTTTAGATTCGCGAGCCGGGGAGCTGTTTTTT
TRBD2,TRBV27,NA,TRBJ2-1,CASRWDYYNEQFF,TGTGCCAGCAGATGGGACTACTACAATGAGCAGTTCTTC
NA,TRBV11-2,NA,TRBJ2-7,CASSLVPGAPSSYNEQYF,TGTGCCAGCAGCTTAGTCCCGGGGGCACCGAGCTCCTACAATGAGCAGTACTTC
NA,TRBV10-3,NA,TRBJ1-4,CANSLGQREKLFF,TGTGCCAACAGTTTGGGACAACGGGAAAAACTGTTTTTT
TRBD1,TRBV25-1,NA,TRBJ2-5,CASSELAGGAEETQYF,TGTGCCAGCAGTGAATTGGCAGGGGGCGCGGAAGAGACCCAGTACTTC
NA,TRBV5-1,NA,TRBJ2-5,CASGTGTRGYQETQYF,TGCGCCAGCGGCACCGGGACCCGGGGGTACCAAGAGACCCAGTACTTC
TRBD2,TRBV10-3,NA,TRBJ2-5,CAISEGLALTETQYF,TGTGCCATCAGTGAGGGACTAGCTCTGACAGAGACCCAGTACTTC
NA,TRBV11-2,NA,TRBJ1-2,CASSLDVGVLDGYTF,TGTGCCAGCAGCTTAGATGTCGGGGTATTGGATGGCTACACCTTC
NA,TRBV6-1,many,TRBJ2-5,CASSELETQYF,TGTGCCAGCAGTGAACTCGAGACCCAGTACTTC
TRBD2,TRBV7-6,NA,TRBJ2-1,CASSTGPGLGGNEQFF,TGTGCCAGCAGCACCGGACCGGGACTAGGGGGCAATGAGCAGTTCTTC
NA,TRBV7-6,once,TRBJ2-6,CASSTNNVLTF,TGTGCCAGCAGCACGAACAACGTCCTGACTTTC
NA,TRBV11-2,NA,TRBJ1-2,CASSSDRTNYGYTF,TGTGCCAGCAGCTCCGACAGGACTAACTATGGCTACACCTTC
NA,TRBV6-6,NA,TRBJ2-2,CASSPIPGTGSPGELFF,TGTGCCAGCAGCCCTATCCCCGGTACAGGATCTCCGGGGGAGCTGTTTTTT
TRBD2,TRBV20-1,few,TRBJ2-3,CSARDGVAGMVTDTQYF,TGCAGTGCTAGAGATGGGGTAGCGGGAATGGTAACAGATACGCAGTATTTT